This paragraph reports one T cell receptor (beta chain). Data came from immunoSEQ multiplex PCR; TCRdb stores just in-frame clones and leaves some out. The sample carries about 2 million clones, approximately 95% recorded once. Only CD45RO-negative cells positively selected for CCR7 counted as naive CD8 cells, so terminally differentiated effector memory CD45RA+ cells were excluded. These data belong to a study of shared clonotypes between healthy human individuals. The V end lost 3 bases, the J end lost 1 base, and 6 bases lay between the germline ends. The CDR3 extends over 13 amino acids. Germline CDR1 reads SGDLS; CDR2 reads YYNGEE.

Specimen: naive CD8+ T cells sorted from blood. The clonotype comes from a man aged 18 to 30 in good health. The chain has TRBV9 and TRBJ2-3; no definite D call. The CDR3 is CASSGLRTDTQYF. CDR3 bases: TGTGCCAGCAGCGGTTTGCGCACAGATACGCAGTATTTT.